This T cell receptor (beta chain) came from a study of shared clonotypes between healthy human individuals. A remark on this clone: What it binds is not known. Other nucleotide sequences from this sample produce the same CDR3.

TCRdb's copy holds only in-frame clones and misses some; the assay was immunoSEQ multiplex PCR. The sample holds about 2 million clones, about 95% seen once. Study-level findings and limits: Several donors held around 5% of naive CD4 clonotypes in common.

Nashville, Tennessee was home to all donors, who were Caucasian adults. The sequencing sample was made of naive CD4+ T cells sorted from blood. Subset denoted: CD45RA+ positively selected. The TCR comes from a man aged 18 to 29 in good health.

CDR3 protein: CASSFSGYEQYF. The DNA of the CDR3 is TGTGCCAGCAGTTTCTCAGGCTACGAGCAGTACTTC. The rearrangement uses TRBV28 and TRBJ2-7; D gene uncertain. Germline lookup yields CDR1 MDHEN and CDR2 SYDVKM. V was trimmed by 3 bases and J by 3 bases, leaving 6 bases between them. CDR3 length: 12 residues.